This TCR beta chain was sequenced during a study of T cell responses to AZD1222 COVID-19 vaccine. Profiled with immunoSEQ multiplex PCR; TCRdb holds only in-frame clones, not every one. The data contain tens of thousands of clones, about 91% of them singletons. V lost 3 bases to trimming and J lost 0 bases, with 12 bases between them. This CDR3 has 15 amino acids. Germline CDR1 is SNHLY and CDR2 is FYNNEI. Regarding the study as a whole: Among spike-specific TCRs, nearly half reportedly target unmutated variant regions. CD4 TCRs covered the whole spike, strongest at regions 160-218 and 743-854. It was only a handful of AZD1222 recipients who were seropositive at baseline. The study sampled repertoires only after the peak T cell response.

Note on this clone: Its antigen is as yet unknown.

This sequence originates from an adult who received the AZD1222 COVID-19 vaccine. The chain uses TRBV2 and TRBJ2-7; D uncertain. The source material was peripheral blood, sampled 28 days after the second AZD1222 dose. The CDR3 region is CASSERLQSSYEQYF. In nucleotides, the CDR3 is TGTGCCAGCAGTGAGCGGTTACAGAGCTCCTACGAGCAGTACTTC.